One and the same sample provided the 24 T cell receptor beta chains below, sequenced in a study of cytomegalovirus exposure and HLA in healthy donors. PCR involved 60 Vbeta and 13 Jbeta primers. Profiling relied on immunoSEQ multiplex PCR, and the TCRdb table lists in-frame clones only, not all of them. The sample contains roughly 120,000 clones, about three quarters of which appear only once. What was sequenced was PBMCs. Receptor source: a man aged 50-59 years in good health and CMV-seronegative.

This clone has a handful of counts. J is TRBJ1-4 and V is TRBV30, with D perhaps TRBD1 (6 bases). Trimming shortened V by 3 bases and J by 5 bases, and 28 bases separated the two germline ends. The length of the CDR3 is 19 residues. From germline, CDR1 is GTSNPN and CDR2 SVGIG (reference sequence). The CDR3 reads CAWRSRYGTLRGENEKLFF. The CDR3 DNA follows: TGTGCCTGGAGGTCCCGATACGGGACACTCCGAGGGGAGAATGAAAAACTGTTTTTT.

The chain couples TRBV6-5 to TRBJ1-3; no clear D gene. CDR1 is MNHEY, CDR2 SVGAGI, per germline. Trimming cost V 4 bases and J 9 bases, with 16 bases left between them. The CDR3 consists of 14 residues. The CDR3 here is CASSSPGGGGTIYF. The DNA for the CDR3 is TGTGCCAGCAGTTCTCCGGGAGGCGGTGGCACCATATATTTT.

V gene TRBV5-1 combines with J gene TRBJ2-7, with D tentatively TRBD2 (8 bases). Germline V gene lookup returns CDR1 SGHRS and CDR2 YFSETQ. V was cut by 4 bases and J by 5 bases, with 22 bases left in between. The CDR3 spans 16 residues. The CDR3 bases are TGCGCCAGCAGCCCGGGACTAGGGGGCACCAACCACGAGCAGTACGTC. This codes for CASSPGLGGTNHEQYV.

The V call is TRBV7-2, the J call TRBJ2-7, with TRBD1 matching over 7 bases. V trimming: 0 bases; J trimming: 2 bases; junction bases outside the gene matches: 10. Per the germline V gene, CDR1 is SGHTA and CDR2 is FQGNSA. The CDR3 runs to 17 residues. The CDR3 loop reads CASSLAQGDNFPYEQYF. The CDR3 bases are TGTGCCAGCAGCTTAGCGCAGGGGGACAACTTTCCCTACGAGCAGTACTTC.

The chain combines TRBV15 with TRBJ1-1; TRBD1 might be the D (5 bases). V was clipped by 11 bases and J by 0 bases, with 10 bases between them. CDR3 length equals 12 residues. CDR1 is LNHNV and CDR2 is YYDKDF in the germline V gene (reference sequence). The CDR3, as DNA: TGTGCCGCGGGGACGGTGAACACTGAAGCTTTCTTT. This encodes CAAGTVNTEAFF.

CDR3 sequence reads: CASSLSTGGPYGYTF. The CDR3 DNA sequence: TGTGCCAGTAGTCTCTCGACAGGGGGCCCCTATGGCTACACCTTC. This chain links TRBV19 with TRBJ1-2; TRBD1 matches 10 bases. V was clipped by 5 bases and J by 4 bases; unmatched bases: 7. The CDR3 runs 15 residues. Germline lookup yields CDR1 LNHDA and CDR2 SQIVND (reference sequence).

The chain carries TRBV19 and TRBJ2-5; 7 bases agree with TRBD1. Germline values: CDR1 LNHDA, CDR2 SQIVND (reference sequence). The ends lost 3 bases at V and 4 bases at J; junction bases unmatched: 5. This CDR3 is 14 amino acids long. The CDR3 nucleotides are TGTGCCAGTAGTATGACAGGGCGCAGAGAGACCCAGTACTTC. Protein product: CASSMTGRRETQYF.

The chain employs TRBV7-2 and TRBJ2-7; 8 nucleotides line up with TRBD1. Per germline, CDR1 SGHTA and CDR2 FQGNSA. Trimming took 3 bases from V and 3 from J; bases not matched to a gene: 7. The CDR3 runs 15 residues. CDR3 nucleotides: TGTGCCAGCAGCTTGGACAGGGCGCCCCTCTACGAGCAGTACTTC. It yields the protein CASSLDRAPLYEQYF.

There are a few counts of this clone. This chain connects TRBV11-1 to TRBJ2-5; a possible D gene is TRBD1 (5 bases). Germline lookup yields CDR1 SGHAT and CDR2 FQDESV (reference sequence). CDR3 length: 14 residues. Trimming cost V 5 bases and J 5 bases, with 15 bases left between them. The CDR3 DNA reads as TGTGCCAGCAGCACCTCCAGGGCCCGGGAGACCCAGTACTTC. Its translation is CASSTSRARETQYF.

This chain joins TRBV11-3 and TRBJ2-1; 10 nucleotides line up with TRBD2. Germline assignment: CDR1 SGHNT and CDR2 YENEEA. This CDR3 is built from 13 residues. V shed 1 base, J shed 12 bases, and the junction held 3 bases outside the gene matches. The CDR3 DNA follows: TGTGCCAGCAGCTTAGTAGCGGGGGGTATGCAGTTCTTC. This sequence encodes CASSLVAGGMQFF.

The rearrangement uses TRBV19 and TRBJ2-1, with D uncertain. The CDR3 extends over 17 amino acids. Looked up from germline, CDR1 is LNHDA and CDR2 is SQIVND (reference sequence). Trimming took 6 bases from V and 5 from J, leaving 23 bases between them. In DNA, the CDR3 is TGTGCCAGTAGACCCCTACATTCTCCGCTCCGGGACAATGAGCAGTTCTTC. Translation: CASRPLHSPLRDNEQFF.

The chain couples TRBV7-2 to TRBJ1-1, with TRBD1 as a possible D gene (5 bases). Germline values: CDR1 SGHTA, CDR2 FQGNSA. Trimming shortened V by 5 bases and J by 3 bases, and 10 bases separated the two germline ends. The CDR3 runs 13 residues. Here the CDR3 DNA reads TGTGCCAGCAGCCCGACAGTGGACACTGAAGCTTTCTTT. Encoded protein: CASSPTVDTEAFF.

The chain recombines TRBV4-1 with TRBJ1-2, with TRBD1 identical over 7 bases. Per germline, CDR1 MGHRA and CDR2 YSYEKL. The CDR3 runs 17 residues. V trimming: 4 bases; J trimming: 0 bases; junction bases outside the gene matches: 11. CDR3 protein: CASSLMARDSSNYGYTF. The CDR3 coding sequence is TGCGCCAGCAGCCTCATGGCCCGGGACAGCTCTAACTATGGCTACACCTTC.

The sample holds a few counts of this clone. CDR3 bases: TGTGCCAGCAGCCCCACAGGGGATAATTCACCCCTCCACTTT. Its translation is CASSPTGDNSPLHF. V usage is TRBV28 and J usage is TRBJ1-6; 7 nucleotides agree with TRBD1. CDR1 MDHEN and CDR2 SYDVKM come from the germline V gene. The CDR3 consists of 14 residues. V trimming: 6 bases; J trimming: 5 bases; junction bases outside the gene matches: 4.

This clone was found a few times. The chain couples TRBV4-1 to TRBJ2-3; TRBD2 aligns across 13 bases. CDR3 size: 18 residues. CDR1 MGHRA and CDR2 YSYEKL come from the germline V gene. Germline trimming cut 1 base from V and 3 bases from J; bases unmatched to any gene: 7. The CDR3 sequence: CASSQGRGLAGITDTQYF. The CDR3 region has the DNA TGCGCCAGCAGCCAAGGCCGGGGACTAGCGGGGATTACAGATACGCAGTATTTT.

V and J are TRBV5-6 and TRBJ1-3, with D uncertain. In germline, CDR1 is SGHDT, CDR2 YYEEEE. V was pared by 0 bases and J by 0 bases, with 4 bases between. There are 14 residues in the CDR3. The CDR3 loop reads CASSLASSGNTIYF. The CDR3 bases are TGTGCCAGCAGCTTGGCCTCCTCTGGAAACACCATATATTTT. The variable domain in full, with the rest retrieved from reference TRBV5-6 and TRBJ1-3, is DAGVTQSPTHLIKTRGQQVTLRCSPKSGHDTVSWYQQALGQGPQFIFQYYEEEERQRGNFPDRFSGHQFPNYSSELNVNALLLGDSALYLCASSLASSGNTIYFGEGSWLTVV.

This chain uses TRBV19 with TRBJ1-1, with 7 bases aligning to TRBD1. Germline trimming cut 7 bases from V and 5 bases from J; bases unmatched to any gene: 7. Germline V CDR1 and CDR2: LNHDA, SQIVND (reference sequence). The CDR3 sequence is 13 residues long. CDR3: CASNQGGETEAFF. The CDR3, as DNA: TGTGCCAGTAATCAGGGGGGAGAAACTGAAGCTTTCTTT.

This clone has more than one count but fewer than ten. The CDR3 nucleotides read TGTGCCAGCTCACCAGTGGCAGGGCATGTTGGCAATGAGCAGTTCTTC. Amino acid sequence: CASSPVAGHVGNEQFF. The V call is TRBV18, the J call TRBJ2-1, with D perhaps TRBD1 (5 bases). CDR1 is KGHSH and CDR2 is LQKENI in the germline V gene. Trimming took off 2 bases at V and 6 bases at J, with 17 bases between the two ends. This CDR3 is 16 amino acids long.

The chain joins TRBV28 to TRBJ1-6; weak D call: TRBD1 (5 bases). Germline V gene lookup returns CDR1 MDHEN and CDR2 SYDVKM. The V end was cut by 3 bases, the J end by 0 bases, with 27 bases between. The CDR3 loop spans 22 amino acids. In nucleotides, the CDR3 is TGTGCCAGCAGTTTTGTTCCCGGGGGATCAGGGAAGGTTAGCTCCTATAATTCACCCCTCCACTTT. As protein: CASSFVPGGSGKVSSYNSPLHF. The whole variable domain, filled in from reference TRBV28 and TRBJ1-6, reads DVKVTQSSRYLVKRTGEKVFLECVQDMDHENMFWYRQDPGLGLRLIYFSYDVKMKEKGDIPEGYSVSREKKERFSLILESASTNQTSMYLCASSFVPGGSGKVSSYNSPLHFGNGTRLTVT.

The rearrangement joins TRBV6-1 to TRBJ1-4; 9 bases fit TRBD1. With 6 bases clipped from V and 6 bases from J, the junction kept 8 bases outside the gene matches. CDR3 size: 15 residues. Germline V gives CDR1 MNHNS, CDR2 SASEGT. As DNA, the CDR3 is TGTGCCAGCAGCGTACAGGGGGCCGGTGATGAAAAACTGTTTTTT. Encoded protein: CASSVQGAGDEKLFF.

The J gene is TRBJ2-7, the V gene TRBV7-6; 9 positions match TRBD1. J lost 4 bases, V lost 2 bases, and 15 bases had no gene match. This CDR3 has 18 residues. The germline gives CDR1 SGHVS, CDR2 FNYEAQ. CDR3: CASSLTTSSGTGFYEQYF. In DNA, the CDR3 is TGTGCCAGCAGCTTAACAACAAGCTCCGGGACAGGGTTTTACGAGCAGTACTTC. Filled out from reference TRBV7-6 and TRBJ2-7, the complete variable domain reads GAGVSQSPRYKVTKRGQDVALRCDPISGHVSLYWYRQALGQGPEFLTYFNYEAQQDKSGLPNDRFSAERPEGSISTLTIQRTEQRDSAMYRCASSLTTSSGTGFYEQYFGPGTRLTVT.

V gene TRBV6-1 combines with J gene TRBJ1-1; D perhaps matches TRBD1 (6 bases). Germline values: CDR1 MNHNS, CDR2 SASEGT. This CDR3 has 14 amino acids. V was trimmed by 7 bases and J by 0 bases, leaving 12 bases between them. The CDR3 loop reads CASTSGVLNTEAFF. The DNA of the CDR3 is TGTGCCAGCACATCAGGGGTCTTGAACACTGAAGCTTTCTTT.

The chain carries TRBV7-9 and TRBJ2-2, with D maybe TRBD1 (5 bases). The CDR3 consists of 13 residues. Germline values: CDR1 SEHNR, CDR2 FQNEAQ (reference sequence). The V end lost 5 bases, the J end lost 6 bases, and 10 bases lay between the germline ends. The CDR3 loop reads CASSPSGSGELFF. Written as DNA, the CDR3 is TGTGCCAGCAGCCCCTCAGGGTCCGGGGAGCTGTTTTTT.

The chain is built from TRBV7-2 and TRBJ2-1; the match to TRBD2 covers 12 bases. This CDR3 region has 17 residues. J gave up 15 bases and V 1 base, and 16 bases lay outside the gene matches. Germline loops: CDR1 SGHTA, CDR2 FQGNSA. The CDR3, as DNA: TGTGCCAGCAGCTTAGTTTTTGGCGGACTAGCGGGGTCAGGCCCGTTCTTC. This translates into CASSLVFGGLAGSGPFF.